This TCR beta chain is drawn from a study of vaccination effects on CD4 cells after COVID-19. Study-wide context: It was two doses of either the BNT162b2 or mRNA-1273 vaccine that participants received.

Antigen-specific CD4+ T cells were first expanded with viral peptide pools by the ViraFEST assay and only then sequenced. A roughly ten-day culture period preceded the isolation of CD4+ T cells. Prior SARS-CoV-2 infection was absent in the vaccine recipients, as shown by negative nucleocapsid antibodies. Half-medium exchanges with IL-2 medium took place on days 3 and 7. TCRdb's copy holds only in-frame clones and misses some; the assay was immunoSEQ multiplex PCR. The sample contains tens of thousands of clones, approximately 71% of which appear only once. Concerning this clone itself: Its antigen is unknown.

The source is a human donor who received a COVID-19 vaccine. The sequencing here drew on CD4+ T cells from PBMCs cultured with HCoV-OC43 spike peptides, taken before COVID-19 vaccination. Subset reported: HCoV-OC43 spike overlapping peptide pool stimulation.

The CDR3 DNA follows: TGTGCCAGTAGGGCGACAGGTTACACTGAAGCTTTCTTT. Amino acids: CASRATGYTEAFF. This chain connects TRBV19 to TRBJ1-1, with D possibly being TRBD1 (6 bases). Germline assignment: CDR1 LNHDA and CDR2 SQIVND (reference sequence). This CDR3 contains 13 residues. Trimming took off 6 bases at V and 3 bases at J, with 11 bases between the two ends.